Here is one T cell receptor (beta chain) with its context. V lost 3 bases, J lost 7 bases, and 8 bases stayed unmatched. This CDR3 spans 16 amino acids. CDR1 is KGHSH, CDR2 LQKENI, per germline. The data were taken from a study of T cell changes during pregnancy in multiple sclerosis. Only in-frame clones appear in the TCRdb table, and some are missing; sequencing was by immunoSEQ multiplex PCR. The data contain some 74,000 clones, around nine tenths of them singletons. Sequenced material: peripheral blood, taken after pregnancy. This receptor was taken from a female donor in good health, enrolled as a control in a pregnancy study. The chain uses TRBV18 and TRBJ1-6; 8 nucleotides match TRBD1. CDR3 DNA sequence: TGTGCCAGCTCACCGGGGACAGGAGTCCTAAATTCACCCCTCCACTTT. This codes for CASSPGTGVLNSPLHF.